The clone carrying this T cell receptor beta chain appeared many times. The antigen remains undetermined. This entry is derived from a study of T cells in Graves' hyperthyroidism and ophthalmopathy. The CDR3 regions of TCR beta were amplified from RNA transcripts. HTBI primers were employed in a first-round RT-PCR of the TCR CDR3. TCRdb passed the multiplex PCR reads through MiXCR, listing each CDR3 protein once. This sample has around 690,000 distinct CDR3 sequences, with around 20% found just once. Points from the study as a whole: Stable hyperthyroidism was separated from ophthalmopathy by a model based on 13 V-J features.

Trimming took off 4 bases at V and 0 bases at J, with 14 bases between the two ends. Per the germline V gene, CDR1 is SGHRS and CDR2 is YFSETQ. This CDR3 is built from 16 residues. The receptor was derived from a man aged 25-40 years with Graves' ophthalmopathy. Sequences were obtained from blood. The chain is built from TRBV5-1 and TRBJ2-1; D gene ambiguous. CDR3 sequence reads: CASSVKQPSSYNEQFF. The CDR3 DNA is TGCGCCAGCAGCGTCAAACAGCCGAGCTCCTACAATGAGCAGTTCTTC.